One sample yielded the 5 T cell receptor beta chains listed below, sequenced in a study of cytomegalovirus exposure and HLA in healthy donors (dated by TCRdb to the late 2010s). The library was generated by the immunoSEQ multiplex PCR assay. The multiplex PCR relied on a mix of 60 forward primers for TCR Vbeta segments and 13 reverse primers for TCR Jbeta segments. TCRdb retrieved this table from immuneACCESS and kept in-frame rearrangements only. Not all clones are present; in checked studies, unresolved V genes account for under half, and no reason is known for the remainder. This sample comprises around 130,000 clones, roughly 79% of them detected only once. The ten biggest clones cover about 0.75% of the sample. The sequencing sample was made of PBMCs. These receptors were collected from a young man in good health and CMV-seronegative.

CDR3: CASSPPKDSDTEAFF. CDR3 nucleotides: TGTGCCAGCAGTCCACCTAAGGACTCTGACACTGAAGCTTTCTTT. This chain links TRBV6-5 with TRBJ1-1; D uncertain. The V gene's germline CDR1 is MNHEY and CDR2 SVGAGI. Trimming took 5 bases from V and 3 from J, leaving 16 bases between them. This CDR3 has 15 residues.

V gene TRBV5-4 combines with J gene TRBJ2-5; a weak D match, TRBD1 (6 bases). Germline V CDR1 and CDR2: SGHNT, YYREEE (reference sequence). CDR3 length equals 16 residues. Trimming pared 0 bases from V and 5 bases from J, leaving 17 bases between. The CDR3 reads CASSLDGGGVGETQYF. In DNA form, the CDR3 reads TGTGCCAGCAGCTTGGATGGTGGGGGCGTGGGGGAGACCCAGTACTTC.

This clone was seen more than once but under ten times. The rearrangement uses TRBV4-3 and TRBJ2-5; no definite D call. The J call is in doubt because the DNA end fits TRBJ2-7 better. The CDR3 contains 15 residues. Germline loops: CDR1 LGHNA, CDR2 YSLEER. Here the CDR3 reads CASSQQAHRGYEQYF. As DNA, the CDR3 is TGCGCCAGCAGCCAGCAAGCGCATAGAGGCTACGAGCAGTACTTC.

This clone came up once. The chain carries TRBV7-9 and TRBJ1-2, with TRBD1 matching over 8 bases. The V and J ends lost 7 bases and 3 bases, in that order; junction bases with no gene match: 4. The germline V gene has CDR1 SEHNR and CDR2 FQNEAQ (reference sequence). CDR3 size: 13 residues. In DNA, the CDR3 is TGTGCCAGCAATCCAGGGGGCTACTATGGCTACACCTTC. Its protein is CASNPGGYYGYTF.

This clone occurred once. The V and J genes are TRBV13 and TRBJ2-1; the D gene is possibly TRBD2 (6 bases). Germline V gene sequence: CDR1 PRHDT, CDR2 FYEKMQ (reference sequence). CDR3 length equals 18 residues. V lost 4 bases and J lost 7, with 26 bases in between. DNA for the CDR3: TGTGCCAGCAGCTCCGAGTGGGGCGGGGCGCCGAAAAAGAATGAGCAGTTCTTC. Translation gives CASSSEWGGAPKKNEQFF. Full variable domain (outside the CDR3, taken from reference TRBV13 and TRBJ2-1): AAGVIQSPRHLIKEKRETATLKCYPIPRHDTVYWYQQGPGQDPQFLISFYEKMQSDKGSIPDRFSAQQFSDYHSELNMSSLELGDSALYFCASSSEWGGAPKKNEQFFGPGTRLTVL.